This T cell receptor beta chain was recorded in a study of CD8 T cells in ankylosing spondylitis. This clonotype has at least ten counts. TCRdb analysed the 5' RACE reads with MiXCR anew, one entry per CDR3 protein. The sample records around 180,000 distinct CDR3 sequences, about 18% being singletons. The J segment lost 6 bases and the V segment lost 2 bases, leaving 6 bases of the junction unmatched. From germline, CDR1 is KGHSH and CDR2 LQKENI. This CDR3 comprises 15 residues. Sequencing input: blood, either unsorted or a sorted T cell fraction (not recorded which). The receptor comes from a male donor aged 5 to 30 with ankylosing spondylitis or in good health (not recorded which). J is TRBJ2-1 and V is TRBV18; 8 bases agree with TRBD2. The CDR3 loop reads CASSPTSGRLNEQFF. The DNA for the CDR3 is TGTGCCAGCTCACCAACCAGCGGGAGACTCAATGAGCAGTTCTTC.